The 13 T cell receptor beta chains below all came from one sample that was sequenced in a study of T cell repertoires in cytomegalovirus infection (dated by TCRdb to between 2018 and 2021). TCRdb lists the instrument as Illumina HiSeq 1500. TCRdb reprocessed the public reads (quality trimming at Q25 with fastp, clone calling with MiXCR) and kept in-frame beta chains. When rows share a CDR3 protein, they turn into one entry using the most common DNA and genes. Recorded for this sample are more than 150,000 distinct CDR3 sequences; 28% of them occurred a single time. The leading ten clones occupy roughly 32% of the sample. Input material: PBMCs. All receptors come from a human donor in good health (CMV status not recorded). Some clones in this sample may be carry-over from other donors' samples.

The rearrangement links TRBV4-1 to TRBJ2-7, with D perhaps matching TRBD2 (7 bases). V was clipped by 3 bases and J by 6 bases, with 21 bases between them. Per the germline V gene, CDR1 is MGHRA and CDR2 is YSYEKL. The CDR3 has 16 amino acids. The CDR3 DNA is TGCGCCAGCAGCCATCGAGCGGGGCTGGGGGCTGGCGAGCAGTACTTC. Translating it yields CASSHRAGLGAGEQYF.

This clonotype has a handful of counts. The chain uses TRBV7-2 and TRBJ2-5; TRBD2 aligns across 10 bases. Trimming took 4 bases from V and 5 from J; bases not matched to a gene: 7. CDR1 is SGHTA, CDR2 FQGNSA, per germline. There are 15 residues in the CDR3. CDR3 nucleotides: TGTGCCAGCAGCTCCCAGCGGGGGGGCGGGGAGACCCAGTACTTC. Encoded protein: CASSSQRGGGETQYF. Combining the CDR3 with reference TRBV7-2 and TRBJ2-5 gives the whole variable domain GAGVSQSPSNKVTEKGKDVELRCDPISGHTALYWYRQSLGQGLEFLIYFQGNSAPDKSGLPSDRFSAERTGGSVSTLTIQRTQQEDSAVYLCASSSQRGGGETQYFGPGTRLLVL.

This clonotype showed up just a few times. The chain joins TRBV2 to TRBJ1-4; no reliable D call. The CDR3 is 14 residues long. Trimming stripped 7 bases from V and 0 bases from J, with 9 bases between. Germline lookup yields CDR1 SNHLY and CDR2 FYNNEI. CDR3 residues: CASTRQATNEKLFF. CDR3 nucleotide sequence: TGTGCCAGCACGAGGCAGGCAACTAATGAAAAACTGTTTTTT.

This clonotype appeared once. The chain has TRBV30 and TRBJ1-3, with 10 bases fitting TRBD1. The CDR3 runs to 13 residues. Germline V gene lookup returns CDR1 GTSNPN and CDR2 SVGIG (reference sequence). The ends lost 3 bases at V and 7 bases at J; junction bases unmatched: 3. Here the CDR3 DNA reads TGTGCCTGGAGCGCGGACAGGGGGAACACCATATATTTT. Its translation: CAWSADRGNTIYF.

This clonotype has only a few counts. V and J are TRBV11-1 and TRBJ1-5, with a tentative D call TRBD1 (5 bases). The V end was cut by 5 bases, the J end by 5 bases, with 10 bases between. Germline lookup yields CDR1 SGHAT and CDR2 FQDESV (reference sequence). CDR3 length: 13 amino acids. The CDR3 DNA is TGTGCCAGCAGCCGACAGACTGATCAGCCCCAGCATTTT. This translates into CASSRQTDQPQHF. Combining the CDR3 with reference TRBV11-1 and TRBJ1-5 gives the whole variable domain EAEVAQSPRYKITEKSQAVAFWCDPISGHATLYWYRQILGQGPELLVQFQDESVVDDSQLPKDRFSAERLKGVDSTLKIQPAELGDSAMYLCASSRQTDQPQHFGDGTRLSIL.

The chain uses TRBV7-9 and TRBJ2-1; D is unclear. Germline CDR1 is SEHNR and CDR2 is FQNEAQ (reference sequence). The CDR3 length is 14 residues. V lost 3 bases to trimming and J lost 7 bases, with 13 bases between them. CDR3 sequence (DNA): TGTGCCAGCAGCTTGGTCGATCCGGATAATGAGCAGTTCTTC. It codes for CASSLVDPDNEQFF.

There are many counts of this clonotype. This chain connects TRBV12-3 or TRBV12-4 to TRBJ2-7; D is undetermined. This CDR3 region has 13 residues. V was trimmed by 7 bases and J by 1 base, leaving 11 bases between them. CDR3 DNA: TGTGCCAGCACGAGAGACGCGTCCTACGAGCAGTACTTC. It encodes CASTRDASYEQYF.

This clonotype has a handful of counts. The genes are TRBV5-1 and TRBJ1-1; D unclear. The CDR3 covers 14 residues. CDR1 and CDR2 from the germline V gene are SGHRS and YFSETQ. V was cut by 0 bases and J by 4 bases, with 10 bases left in between. In DNA, the CDR3 is TGCGCCAGCAGCTTGGGGCAGACTTTCACTGAAGCTTTCTTT. It encodes CASSLGQTFTEAFF.

This clonotype was seen only a few times. This rearrangement joins TRBV11-1 to TRBJ1-1, with a weak D call TRBD1 (5 bases). V lost 8 bases and J lost 11, with 15 bases in between. Germline V gene sequence: CDR1 SGHAT, CDR2 FQDESV (reference sequence). The CDR3 sequence is 11 residues long. The CDR3 nucleotides are TGTGCCAGCCAAACCGGGACCCAGGCTTTCTTT. It specifies CASQTGTQAFF.

This clonotype was detected ten times or more. The rearrangement links TRBV7-2 to TRBJ1-1, with unresolved D. Between the trimmed V and J ends, which lost 0 bases and 5 bases, there was a span of 16 bases. From germline, CDR1 is SGHTA and CDR2 FQGNSA. The CDR3 has 16 amino acids. The CDR3 here is CASSLAPKQLGTEAFF. In DNA form, the CDR3 reads TGTGCCAGCAGCTTAGCGCCAAAACAGCTGGGGACTGAAGCTTTCTTT.

This clonotype was seen ten or more times. The DNA of the CDR3 is TGTGCCAGCAGTTTAGGTACTGCAGGGGAGCTGTTTTTT. Amino acid sequence: CASSLGTAGELFF. This chain links TRBV12-3 or TRBV12-4 with TRBJ2-2; the D is unclear. Trimming left V 1 base short and J 8 bases short, with 8 bases between. CDR3 size: 13 residues.

This clonotype was picked up a small number of times. The chain is built from TRBV12-3 or TRBV12-4 and TRBJ2-3; D ambiguous. This CDR3 contains 15 residues. V lost 5 bases and J 0 bases, leaving 12 bases between the germline ends. CDR3 loop: CASSPRGTSTDTQYF. CDR3 sequence (DNA): TGTGCCAGCAGTCCCAGAGGAACTAGCACAGATACGCAGTATTTT.

J is TRBJ1-2 and V is TRBV7-1; TRBD1 is a possible D gene (5 bases). TRBV7-1 is given ORF status, its function remaining uncertain. Trimming pared 5 bases from V and 2 bases from J, leaving 9 bases between. This CDR3 has 13 amino acids. The DNA of the CDR3 is TGTGCCAGCAGCGAGACAGTAAACTATGGCTACACCTTC. The encoded protein is CASSETVNYGYTF.